This T cell receptor beta chain was sequenced for a study of response to subunit inactivated influenza vaccine. V was trimmed by 11 bases and J by 2 bases, leaving 1 base between them. The length of the CDR3 is 8 residues. One entry per CDR3 protein, called by TCRdb with MiXCR from the RT-PCR reads. The sample has a few hundred thousand distinct CDR3 sequences; 20% to 25% are singletons. This clonotype was observed a handful of times. The sequencing here drew on PBMCs from blood, taken about 20 months after vaccination. V usage is TRBV12-3 or TRBV12-4 and J usage is TRBJ2-7; D not resolved. The TCR sequence derives from a man between 50 and 69 years old who received an inactivated influenza vaccine. For the CDR3, the DNA is TGTGCCCCCTACGAGCAGTACTTC. This translates into CAPYEQYF.